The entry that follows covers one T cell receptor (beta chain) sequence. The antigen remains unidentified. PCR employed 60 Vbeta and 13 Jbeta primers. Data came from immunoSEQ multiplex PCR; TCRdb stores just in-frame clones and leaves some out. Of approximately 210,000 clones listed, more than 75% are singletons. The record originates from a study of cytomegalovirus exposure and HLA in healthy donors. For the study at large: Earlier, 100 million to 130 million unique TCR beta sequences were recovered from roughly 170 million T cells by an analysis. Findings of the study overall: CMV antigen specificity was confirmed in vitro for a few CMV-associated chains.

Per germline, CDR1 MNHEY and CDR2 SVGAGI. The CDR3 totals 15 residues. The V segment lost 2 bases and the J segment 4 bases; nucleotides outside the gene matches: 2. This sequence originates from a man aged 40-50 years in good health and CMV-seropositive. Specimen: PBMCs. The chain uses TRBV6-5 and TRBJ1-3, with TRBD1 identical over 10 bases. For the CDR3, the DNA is TGTGCCAGCAGTTACGACAGGGGGCCCGGAAACACCATATATTTT. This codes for CASSYDRGPGNTIYF.